Presented here are 8 T cell receptor beta chains from one specimen sequenced in a study of response to subunit inactivated influenza vaccine. Each CDR3 protein gets one entry after TCRdb re-called the RT-PCR reads with MiXCR. The data contain more than 200,000 distinct CDR3 sequences, less than 15% of them singletons. Sequences were derived from non-naive T cells sorted from PBMCs, sampled approximately 15 days before vaccination. The receptors derive from a man between 50 and 59 years old who received an inactivated influenza vaccine.

This chain connects TRBV7-2 to TRBJ2-2, with D maybe TRBD1 (5 bases). Trimming left V 4 bases short and J 5 bases short, with 14 bases between. Germline lookup yields CDR1 SGHTA and CDR2 FQGNSA. CDR3 length: 15 amino acids. CDR3 loop: CASSYRRAGTGELFF. CDR3 in DNA: TGTGCCAGCAGCTACCGTAGGGCAGGGACCGGGGAGCTGTTTTTT.

This clonotype has ten or more counts. This chain joins TRBV12-3 or TRBV12-4 and TRBJ1-2; the D gene is possibly TRBD1 (6 bases). The V end was cut by 8 bases, the J end by 4 bases, with 14 bases between. The CDR3 is 13 residues long. CDR3 sequence: CASGMGAGYGYTF. The CDR3 DNA sequence: TGTGCCAGCGGAATGGGGGCGGGCTATGGCTACACCTTC.

The V and J genes are TRBV11-1 and TRBJ2-7; 12 nucleotides align to TRBD2. The CDR3 is 18 amino acids. V gave up 6 bases and J gave up 0 bases; unmatched junction bases: 12. The germline V gene has CDR1 SGHAT and CDR2 FQDESV (reference sequence). Here the CDR3 DNA reads TGTGCCAGCAGTCCGGGACTAGCGGGCCCATTCGTCTCCTACGAGCAGTACTTC. The encoded protein is CASSPGLAGPFVSYEQYF.

This clonotype has a count of ten or more. The chain couples TRBV20-1 to TRBJ1-1; 9 nucleotides line up with TRBD1. This CDR3 is built from 13 residues. The trim removed 6 bases at V and 2 bases at J, leaving 4 bases unmatched. The germline V gene encodes CDR1 DFQATT and CDR2 SNEGSKA (reference sequence). The CDR3 nucleotides read TGCAGTGCACCGACAGGGGGAAACACTGAAGCTTTCTTT. Protein: CSAPTGGNTEAFF.

The chain employs TRBV27 and TRBJ2-7; D ambiguous. CDR1 and CDR2 from the germline V gene are MNHEY and SMNVEV (reference sequence). V gave up 0 bases and J gave up 1 base, with 7 bases separating them. The CDR3 has 14 residues. The CDR3 DNA reads as TGTGCCAGCAGTTTATCGCCTTTTTCCTACGAGCAGTACTTC. Its translation is CASSLSPFSYEQYF.

This clonotype occurred many times. This chain connects TRBV12-3 or TRBV12-4 to TRBJ2-2, with a possible D match to TRBD1 (6 bases). This CDR3 contains 13 residues. Between the trimmed V and J ends, which lost 4 bases and 6 bases, there was a span of 9 bases. The CDR3 DNA follows: TGTGCCAGCAGTTACAGGGATTCCGGGGAGCTGTTTTTT. This encodes CASSYRDSGELFF.

This clonotype was observed a handful of times. The chain has TRBV5-1 and TRBJ2-1; 7 positions match TRBD2. V was pared by 1 base and J by 4 bases, with 5 bases of the junction left unmatched. The CDR3 is 15 residues long. From germline, CDR1 is SGHRS and CDR2 YFSETQ. DNA for the CDR3: TGCGCCAGCAGCTTGAGCGGGAATTCTTACAATGAGCAGTTCTTC. Translating gives CASSLSGNSYNEQFF.

This clonotype was detected ten times or more. V is TRBV5-5 and J is TRBJ2-2; tentative D call: TRBD2 (6 bases). V lost 1 base to trimming and J lost 3 bases, with 10 bases between them. Germline CDR1 SGHKS, CDR2 YYEKEE (reference sequence). This CDR3 spans 15 amino acids. CDR3 nucleotides: TGTGCCAGCAGCTTGTGGACGGGGGACACCGGGGAGCTGTTTTTT. This translates into CASSLWTGDTGELFF. Full variable domain (remainder filled in from reference TRBV5-5 and TRBJ2-2): DAGVTQSPTHLIKTRGQQVTLRCSPISGHKSVSWYQQVLGQGPQFIFQYYEKEERGRGNFPDRFSARQFPNYSSELNVNALLLGDSALYLCASSLWTGDTGELFFGEGSRLTVL.